Presented here are 25 T cell receptor delta chains from one specimen sequenced in a study of γδ T cells in repeated Plasmodium falciparum infection. Bulk repertoires came from Vgamma9/Vdelta2+ or Vdelta2-negative gammadelta T cells flow-sorted from PBMC. TCRdb redid clone calling on the multiplex PCR reads using CATT. The sample holds 90,000 or so delta-chain clones, 0.85% to 1% seen once. The sequenced sample consisted of gamma-delta T cells from blood. Source of these receptors: a pool of human donors (malaria-infected and uninfected, not separated).

This clone was detected ten times or more. In DNA form, the CDR3 reads TGTGCCTGTGACAGGCTGGGGGATCCGCTAAGCTCCTGGGACACCCGACAGATGTTTTTC. As protein: CACDRLGDPLSSWDTRQMFF. This chain links TRDV2 with TRDJ3, with 9 bases matching TRDD3. Germline matching of the DNA provided the J gene here, since TCRdb leaves it blank. Germline CDR1 GEAIGNYY, CDR2 EKD. This CDR3 spans 20 amino acids. Unmatched junction bases numbered 10, after V lost 2 bases and J lost 0 bases.

This clone occurred a few times. TCRdb assigns this DNA the protein of a much larger clone, which departs from its translation at residue 12; this likely reflects a read error, and the protein shown comes from translating the DNA. CDR3 in amino acids: CALGERTGGYTGKLIF. The CDR3 DNA follows: TGTGCTCTTGGGGAACGAACTGGGGGATACACCGGTAAACTCATCTTT. The genes are TRDV1 and TRDJ1; 12 positions agree with TRDD3. The CDR3 runs 16 residues. From germline, CDR1 is TSWWSYY and CDR2 QGS.

This clone has just a few counts. The junction shows a germline mismatch at one end, possibly a read error. Other nucleotide sequences in the sample specify the same CDR3. This chain uses TRDV1 with TRDJ1; TRDD3 matches at 13 bases. Here the J gene was assigned by germline matching of the DNA, as TCRdb has none. The CDR3 contains 22 residues. CDR1 and CDR2 (germline): TSWWSYY, QGS. This chain's CDR3 is CALGKGLLYWILGDTGTDKLIF. The CDR3 bases are TGTGCCCTTGGGAAGGGACTCTTATACTGGATACTGGGGGATACGGGCACCGATAAACTCATCTTT.

This clone was found many times. The mismatch at residue 17 between this DNA's translation and the TCRdb protein of a much larger clone likely reflects a read error; the protein shown is translated from the DNA. J is TRDJ2 and V is TRDV2; 10 bases agree with TRDD3. The germline V gene encodes CDR1 GEAIGNYY and CDR2 EKD. CDR3 length equals 20 residues. CDR3 protein: CACDTLTGGSSKDLTAKLFF. CDR3 DNA: TGTGCCTGTGACACCCTTACTGGGGGATCGAGCAAAGATTTGACAGCAAAACTCTTCTTT.

Details on this clone: The protein that TCRdb holds for this DNA derives from a much larger clone and differs from the translated DNA at residue 16, which likely indicates a read error; the protein shown here is translated from the DNA. The J segment was not called; the V segment is TRDV2; the table's D call TRDD3 went unverified against the DNA. The V gene's germline CDR1 is GEAIGNYY and CDR2 EKD. The CDR3 consists of 18 residues. CDR3: CACDKLGDDALYTDKPIF. The CDR3 DNA reads as TGTGCCTGTGACAAACTGGGGGACGACGCTTTGTACACCGATAAACCCATCTTT.

This clone has only a few counts. TCRdb assigns this DNA the protein of a much larger clone, which departs from its translation at residue 5; this likely reflects a read error, and the protein shown comes from translating the DNA. V usage is TRDV1 and J usage is TRDJ1; 10 nucleotides align to TRDD3. CDR1 is TSWWSYY, CDR2 QGS, per germline. Germline trimming cut 4 bases from V and 1 base from J; bases unmatched to any gene: 21. The CDR3 extends over 21 amino acids. DNA for the CDR3: TGTGCTCTTGGGGTACTAGATCCTACTGTTATCGGGGGATACGGCACCGATAAACTCATCTTT. This encodes CALGVLDPTVIGGYGTDKLIF.

This clone occurred a few times. The protein TCRdb gives is from a much larger clone and does not agree with this DNA's translation at residue 9, likely a read error; the protein shown here comes from the DNA. V usage is TRDV1 and J usage is TRDJ1, with D maybe TRDD3 (6 bases). Germline CDR1 reads TSWWSYY; CDR2 reads QGS. Trimming left V 2 bases short and J 1 base short, with 20 bases between. The CDR3 runs to 18 residues. The CDR3 is CALGERPYRGKSTDKLIF. In DNA form, the CDR3 reads TGTGCTCTTGGGGAAAGGCCCTACCGGGGGAAGTCCACCGATAAACTCATCTTT.

This clone was detected a few times. TCRdb pairs this DNA with a much larger clone's protein that differs at residue 16, likely a read error; the protein shown was translated from the DNA. The CDR3 DNA sequence: TGTGCCTGTGACACATCTACGACCTGGGCCCCGTACACCGATAAACCCATCTTT. It yields the protein CACDTSTTWAPYTDKPIF. A V gene of TRDV2 was called, but no J gene was assigned; no DNA check was done on the table's D call, TRDD3. The V gene's germline CDR1 is GEAIGNYY and CDR2 EKD. The CDR3 sequence is 18 residues long.

This clone was observed many times. The chain links TRDV2 to TRDJ1; no reliable D call. The germline CDR1 and CDR2 sequences are GEAIGNYY and EKD. Trimming took off 0 bases at V and 3 bases at J, with 10 bases between the two ends. The CDR3 consists of 14 residues. The CDR3 bases are TGTGCCTGTGACACCGTCGAGGTCTCCGATAAACTCATCTTT. It encodes CACDTVEVSDKLIF.

This clone was seen a handful of times. TCRdb's protein for this DNA is that of a much larger clone and differs from the translation at residue 9, likely a read error; the protein shown is the DNA translation. The CDR3 loop reads CACDTVGGHQDRYTDKLIF. The CDR3 DNA sequence: TGTGCCTGTGACACCGTCGGGGGACACCAGGATCGGTACACCGATAAACTCATCTTT. The rearrangement joins TRDV2 to TRDJ1; a weak D match, TRDD3 (6 bases). V was shortened by 0 bases and J by 0 bases, with 22 bases between the two germline ends. CDR1 is GEAIGNYY and CDR2 is EKD in the germline V gene. CDR3 length equals 19 residues.

Comments on this clone: TCRdb lists the protein of a much larger clone for this DNA, which differs at residue 10, so this is likely a read error; the protein given here is translated from the DNA itself. V gene TRDV1 combines with J gene TRDJ1; 9 nucleotides agree with TRDD2. The CDR3 sequence is 18 residues long. J was trimmed by 0 bases and V by 5 bases; bases with no gene match: 13. Germline CDR1 TSWWSYY, CDR2 QGS. CDR3 residues: CALGNLPTKPTYTDKLIF. The CDR3 DNA is TGTGCTCTTGGGAACCTTCCTACGAAGCCTACGTACACCGATAAACTCATCTTT.

Points on this clone: The protein TCRdb lists belongs to a much larger clone and differs from this DNA's translation at residue 13, which points to a read error; the protein shown is made from the DNA. The chain couples TRDV2 to TRDJ1, with a weak D call TRDD3 (6 bases). Here the J gene was assigned by germline matching of the DNA, as TCRdb has none. The CDR3 covers 16 residues. Germline V gene data show CDR1 as GEAIGNYY and CDR2 as EKD. CDR3 in DNA: TGTGCCTGTGAAGGTGGGGGTCCCCCTTCGGCCGATGAACTCATCTTT. This sequence encodes CACEGGGPPSADELIF.

In regard to this clone: A read error is likely here: a far larger clone is one base away. Other DNA sequences in the same sample also yield this CDR3. The chain recombines TRDV2 with TRDJ3; TRDD3 matches 7 bases. The CDR3 covers 18 residues. CDR1 is GEAIGNYY and CDR2 is EKD in the germline V gene. The CDR3 coding sequence is TGTGCCTGTGACACGGGGGATGCCCACTCCTGGGACACCCGACAGATGTTCTTC. Its protein is CACDTGDAHSWDTRQMFF.

This clone was seen only a few times. It differs at one base from a far larger clone, so likely a read error. The sample holds other DNA sequences that translate to the same CDR3. For the CDR3, the DNA is TGTGCCTGTGACACCTCTCATCCCTTGGGGGACAAGTACACCGATAAACTCATCTTT. The encoded protein is CACDTSHPLGDKYTDKLIF. The V gene is TRDV2, the J gene TRDJ1, with 7 bases aligning to TRDD3. Matching the DNA to germline supplied the J gene, which TCRdb does not give. J lost 0 bases, V lost 0 bases, and 15 bases had no gene match. The germline V gene encodes CDR1 GEAIGNYY and CDR2 EKD. The CDR3 runs 19 residues.

A few counts support this clone. This is likely an artifact of a read error, given a far larger clone one base away. Other DNA sequences from this sample encode an identical CDR3 as well. The V and J genes are TRDV1 and TRDJ1, with D perhaps matching TRDD3 (6 bases). The J gene comes from matching the DNA to germline here; TCRdb lacks it. This CDR3 has 15 amino acids. Germline assignment: CDR1 TSWWSYY and CDR2 QGS. Here the CDR3 DNA reads TGCGCTCTTGGGGGGCCGATCCGGGTTACCGATAAACTCATCTTT. Its protein is CALGGPIRVTDKLIF.

Details on this clone: The TCRdb protein, from a much larger clone, departs from this DNA's translation at residue 5, likely by read error; the protein shown derives from the DNA. This specimen includes other DNA sequences encoding the same CDR3. The rearrangement uses TRDV1 and TRDJ1; D not resolved. Germline values: CDR1 TSWWSYY, CDR2 QGS. Trimming took off 5 bases at V and 7 bases at J, with 11 bases between the two ends. This CDR3 is built from 12 residues. This CDR3 reads CALGIFPFKLIF. The CDR3 DNA reads TGTGCTCTTGGGATATTTCCATTTAAACTCATCTTT.

Ten or more counts support this clone. TCRdb pairs this DNA with a much larger clone's protein that differs at residue 15, likely a read error; the protein shown was translated from the DNA. The CDR3: CACDTVMGTGGFATNKLIF. Written as DNA, the CDR3 is TGTGCCTGTGACACCGTCATGGGGACTGGGGGATTCGCCACCAATAAACTCATCTTT. The rearrangement joins TRDV2 to TRDJ1, with 10 bases fitting TRDD3. No J gene is reported in TCRdb; it was inferred here by comparing the DNA with germline. The germline gives CDR1 GEAIGNYY, CDR2 EKD. CDR3 length: 19 amino acids.

Regarding this clone: The protein TCRdb gives is from a much larger clone and does not agree with this DNA's translation at residue 3, likely a read error; the protein shown here comes from the DNA. The CDR3 sequence: CAPGELAVAGSSRWYTDKLIF. The CDR3 DNA reads as TGTGCTCCTGGGGAACTAGCGGTGGCGGGATCCTCAAGGTGGTACACCGATAAACTCATCTTT. This sequence joins TRDV1 and TRDJ1; D may be TRDD3 (6 bases). The germline CDR1 and CDR2 sequences are TSWWSYY and QGS. The CDR3 consists of 21 residues.

V gene TRDV1 was called; the J gene was not; whether TRDD3, the table's D call, matches the DNA was not checked. The CDR3 extends over 22 amino acids. CDR1 and CDR2 from the germline V gene are TSWWSYY and QGS. In nucleotides, the CDR3 is TGTGCTCCTGGGGAAAGTATTCCTACGGCTGGGACCCCGTCGAAGTACAAAGCGAAACTAATCTTT. Translated: CAPGESIPTAGTPSKYKAKLIF.

This clone was observed a few times. The translation of this DNA and the TCRdb protein of a much larger clone differ at residue 15, probably owing to a read error; the protein shown here is translated from the DNA. V is TRDV2 and J is TRDJ2; TRDD3 aligns across 8 bases. The J gene, absent from TCRdb, was called here by matching the DNA to germline. The V gene's germline CDR1 is GEAIGNYY and CDR2 EKD. The length of the CDR3 is 18 residues. As DNA, the CDR3 is TGTGCCTGTGACAGTGTACTGGGGGGCCTAAATTTGACAGCAAAACTCTTCTTT. It codes for CACDSVLGGLNLTAKLFF.

Note on this clone: The protein in TCRdb stems from a much larger clone and differs at residue 6 from this DNA's translation, likely a read error; here the protein is translated from the DNA. The CDR3 nucleotides are TGTGCCTGTGACATAGTTGGGGTGGGAGAGACAGCACAACTCTTCTTT. This encodes CACDIVGVGETAQLFF. The J gene is TRDJ2, the V gene TRDV2, with a weak D call TRDD3 (5 bases). Here the J gene came from matching the DNA to germline, since TCRdb omits it. The CDR3 runs to 16 residues. V lost 2 bases and J 4 bases, leaving 16 bases between the germline ends. Per germline, CDR1 GEAIGNYY and CDR2 EKD.

This clone was counted only a few times. The likely explanation is a read error, given a far larger clone one base away. The sample holds other DNA sequences that translate to the same CDR3. The chain is built from TRDV1 and TRDJ1; 11 bases are shared with TRDD3. This CDR3 comprises 24 residues. CDR1 TSWWSYY and CDR2 QGS come from the germline V gene. CDR3 DNA: TGCGCTCTTGGGGAACACTTGAGTTGGTCCTACGTCGTTTTACTGGGGGATAGGGCCGATAAACTCATCTTT. Its protein is CALGEHLSWSYVVLLGDRADKLIF.

For this clone: A read error is the likely source, as a far larger clone sits one nucleotide away. Different DNA sequences within this sample yield the same CDR3. The V gene is TRDV1, the J gene TRDJ1, with 9 bases that match TRDD3. TCRdb carries no J gene annotation; the J gene was assigned here by matching the DNA with germline. CDR3 length: 25 residues. Germline V CDR1 and CDR2: TSWWSYY, QGS. The CDR3 DNA is TGTGCCCTTGGGGAGGCCCTATTCCTACGTTGGGCGCCTGGGGGATCCCGCCTACGGGGCTATAAACTCATCTTT. Its protein product is CALGEALFLRWAPGGSRLRGYKLIF.

This clone was seen a handful of times. This DNA's translation differs at residue 14 from TCRdb's protein, which comes from a much larger clone; a read error is likely, and the protein shown is translated from the DNA. The V gene call is TRDV1, and the J gene call is absent; the D call of TRDD3 is as the table states it, not checked on the DNA. The germline V gene encodes CDR1 TSWWSYY and CDR2 QGS. The CDR3 extends over 15 amino acids. CDR3 loop: CALGEPSGGSYKLTF. The CDR3 nucleotides are TGTGCTCTTGGGGAACCTTCTGGGGGATCATACAAACTCACCTTT.

This clone was detected many times. Other DNA sequences of this sample code for an identical CDR3. The CDR3 reads CALGELRFILRGPRPTCDKLIF. The CDR3 DNA reads as TGTGCTCTTGGGGAACTTCGATTCATTTTGCGGGGGCCCCGCCCCACTTGCGATAAACTCATCTTT. The V call is TRDV1, the J call TRDJ1; a possible D gene is TRDD3 (5 bases). This CDR3 is 22 amino acids long. Germline V gives CDR1 TSWWSYY, CDR2 QGS. V was pared by 0 bases and J by 4 bases, with 33 bases between.